This T cell receptor beta chain derives from a study of blood T cell repertoires in COVID-19. Study-wide background: COVID-19 samples collected from the United States, Italy and Spain covered acute and convalescent phases.

Cohort placement rested on clinical history that participants reported themselves. Germline values: CDR1 MDHEN, CDR2 SYDVKM. Trimming took 3 bases from V and 8 from J, leaving 13 bases between them. The CDR3 is made up of 13 amino acids. Clones were sequenced by immunoSEQ multiplex PCR, and TCRdb holds only the in-frame ones, with some missing. This sample has some 240,000 clones, with roughly 80% found just once. This TCR derives from a man aged 25-45 years with acute COVID-19. Sequencing used PBMCs or T cells enriched from blood (not recorded which). V is TRBV28 and J is TRBJ1-2; D is ambiguous. The CDR3: CASSLIRLHGYTF. CDR3 DNA: TGTGCCAGCAGTTTGATTCGACTTCACGGCTACACCTTC.